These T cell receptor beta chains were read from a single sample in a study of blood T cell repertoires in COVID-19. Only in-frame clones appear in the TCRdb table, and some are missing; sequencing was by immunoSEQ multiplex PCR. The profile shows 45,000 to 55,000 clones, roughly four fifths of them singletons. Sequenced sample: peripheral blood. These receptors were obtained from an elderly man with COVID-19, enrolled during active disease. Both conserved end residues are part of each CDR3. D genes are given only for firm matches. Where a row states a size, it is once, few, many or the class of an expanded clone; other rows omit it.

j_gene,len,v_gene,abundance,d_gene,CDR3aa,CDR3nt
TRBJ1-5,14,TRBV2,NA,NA,CASSDRGSNQPQHF,TGTGCCAGCAGTGATAGGGGAAGCAATCAGCCCCAGCATTTT
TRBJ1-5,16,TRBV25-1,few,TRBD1,CASSETGTGNNQPQHF,TGTGCCAGCAGTGAAACTGGGACAGGGAACAATCAGCCCCAGCATTTT
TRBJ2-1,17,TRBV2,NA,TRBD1,CASSGRGQGIPYNEQFF,TGTGCCAGCAGTGGCCGAGGACAGGGCATTCCCTACAATGAGCAGTTCTTC
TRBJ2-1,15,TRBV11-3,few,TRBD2,CASSLTGGSYNEQFF,TGTGCCAGCAGCTTAACGGGGGGGAGCTACAATGAGCAGTTCTTC
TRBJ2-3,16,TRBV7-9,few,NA,CASSLGPGGPTDTQYF,TGTGCCAGCAGCTTAGGCCCGGGGGGCCCCACAGATACGCAGTATTTT
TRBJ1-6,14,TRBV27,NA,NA,CASSRGQINSPLHF,TGTGCCAGCAGTCGTGGACAGATAAATTCACCCCTCCACTTT
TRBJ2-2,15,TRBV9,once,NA,CASSGTAANTGELFF,TGTGCCAGCTCTGGAACAGCCGCGAACACCGGGGAGCTGTTTTTT
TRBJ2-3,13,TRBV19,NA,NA,CASGGTNSDTQYF,TGTGCCAGTGGGGGGACCAACTCAGATACGCAGTATTTT
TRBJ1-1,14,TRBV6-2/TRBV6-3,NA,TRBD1,CASSHRGPSTEAFF,TGTGCCAGCAGCCACAGGGGGCCAAGCACTGAAGCTTTCTTT
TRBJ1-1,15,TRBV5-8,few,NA,CASSLDLGTKTEAFF,TGTGCCAGCAGCTTGGACCTGGGGACTAAAACTGAAGCTTTCTTT
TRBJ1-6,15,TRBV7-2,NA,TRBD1,CASSSRTGGYSPLHF,TGTGCCAGCAGTTCACGGACAGGGGGCTATTCACCCCTCCACTTT
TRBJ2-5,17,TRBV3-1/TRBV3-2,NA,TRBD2,CASSPWTSGREKETQYF,TGTGCCAGCAGCCCCTGGACTAGCGGGAGGGAAAAAGAGACCCAGTACTTC
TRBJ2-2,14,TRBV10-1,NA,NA,CASSDPGRHGELFF,TGCGCCAGCAGTGACCCGGGTCGCCACGGGGAGCTGTTTTTT
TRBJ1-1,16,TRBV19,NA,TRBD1,CASSIVTGTGGAEAFF,TGTGCCAGTAGTATAGTTACCGGGACAGGGGGTGCTGAAGCTTTCTTT
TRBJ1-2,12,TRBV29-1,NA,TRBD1,CSAEGDSYGYTF,TGCAGCGCCGAAGGGGACAGCTATGGCTACACCTTC
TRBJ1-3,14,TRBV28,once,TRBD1,CASRTGHSGNTIYF,TGTGCCAGCAGGACAGGGCACTCTGGAAACACCATATATTTT